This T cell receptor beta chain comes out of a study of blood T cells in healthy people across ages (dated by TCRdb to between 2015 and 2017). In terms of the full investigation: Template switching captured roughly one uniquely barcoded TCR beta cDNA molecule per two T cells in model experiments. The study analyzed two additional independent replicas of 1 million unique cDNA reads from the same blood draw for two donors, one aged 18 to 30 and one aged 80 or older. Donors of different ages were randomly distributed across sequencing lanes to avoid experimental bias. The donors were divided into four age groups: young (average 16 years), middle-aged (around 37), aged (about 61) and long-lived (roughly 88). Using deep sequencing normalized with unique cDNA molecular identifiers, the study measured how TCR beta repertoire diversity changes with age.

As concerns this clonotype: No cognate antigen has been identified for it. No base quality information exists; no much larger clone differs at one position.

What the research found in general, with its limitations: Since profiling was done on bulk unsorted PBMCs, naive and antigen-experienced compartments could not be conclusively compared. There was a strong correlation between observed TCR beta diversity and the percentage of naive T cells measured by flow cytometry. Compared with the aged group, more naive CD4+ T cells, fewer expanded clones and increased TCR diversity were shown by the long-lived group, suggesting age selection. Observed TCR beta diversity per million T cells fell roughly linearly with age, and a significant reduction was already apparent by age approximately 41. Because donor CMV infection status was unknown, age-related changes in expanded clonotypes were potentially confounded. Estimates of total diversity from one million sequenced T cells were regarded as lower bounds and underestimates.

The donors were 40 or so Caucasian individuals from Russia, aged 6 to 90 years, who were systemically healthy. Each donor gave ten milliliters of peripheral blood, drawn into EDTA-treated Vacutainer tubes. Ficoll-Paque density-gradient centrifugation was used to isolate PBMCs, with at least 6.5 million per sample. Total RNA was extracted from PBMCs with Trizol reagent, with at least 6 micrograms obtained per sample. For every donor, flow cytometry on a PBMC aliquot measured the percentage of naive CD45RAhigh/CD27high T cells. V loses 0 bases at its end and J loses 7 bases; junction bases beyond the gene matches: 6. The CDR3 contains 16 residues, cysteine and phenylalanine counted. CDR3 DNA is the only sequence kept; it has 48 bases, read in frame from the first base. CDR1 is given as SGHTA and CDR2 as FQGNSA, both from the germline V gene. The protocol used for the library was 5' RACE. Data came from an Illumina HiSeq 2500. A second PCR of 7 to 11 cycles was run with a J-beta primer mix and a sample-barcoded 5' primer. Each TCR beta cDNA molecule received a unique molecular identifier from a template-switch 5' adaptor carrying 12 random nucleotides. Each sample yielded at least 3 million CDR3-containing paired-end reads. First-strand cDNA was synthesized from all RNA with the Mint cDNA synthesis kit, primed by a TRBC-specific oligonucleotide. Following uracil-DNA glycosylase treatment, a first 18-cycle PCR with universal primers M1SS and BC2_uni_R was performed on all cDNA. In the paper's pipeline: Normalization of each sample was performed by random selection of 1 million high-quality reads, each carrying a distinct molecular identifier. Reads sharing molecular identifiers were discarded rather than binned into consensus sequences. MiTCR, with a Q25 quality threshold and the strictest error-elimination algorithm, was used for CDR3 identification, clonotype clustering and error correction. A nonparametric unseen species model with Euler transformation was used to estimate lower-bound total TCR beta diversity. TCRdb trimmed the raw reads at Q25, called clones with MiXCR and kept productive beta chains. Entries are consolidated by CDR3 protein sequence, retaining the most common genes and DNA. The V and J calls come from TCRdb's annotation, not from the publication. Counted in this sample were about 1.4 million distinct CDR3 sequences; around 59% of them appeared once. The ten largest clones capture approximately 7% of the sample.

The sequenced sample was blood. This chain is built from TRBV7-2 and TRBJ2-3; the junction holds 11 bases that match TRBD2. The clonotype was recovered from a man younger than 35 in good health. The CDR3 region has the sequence CASSLASGGVLYTQYF. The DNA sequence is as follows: TGTGCCAGCAGCTTAGCTAGCGGGGGGGTTTTATATACGCAGTATTTT.